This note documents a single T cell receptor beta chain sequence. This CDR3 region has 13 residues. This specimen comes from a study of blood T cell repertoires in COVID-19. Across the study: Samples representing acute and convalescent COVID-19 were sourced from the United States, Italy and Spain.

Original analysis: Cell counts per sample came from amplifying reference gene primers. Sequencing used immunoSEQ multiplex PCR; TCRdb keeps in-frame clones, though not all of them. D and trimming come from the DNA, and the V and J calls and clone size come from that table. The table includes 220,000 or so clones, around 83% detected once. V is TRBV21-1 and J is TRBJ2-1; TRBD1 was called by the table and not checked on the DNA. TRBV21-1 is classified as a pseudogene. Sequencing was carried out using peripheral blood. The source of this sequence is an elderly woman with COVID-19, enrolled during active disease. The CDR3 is CASSKQGRNEQFF. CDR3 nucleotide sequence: TGTGCCAGCAGCAAACAGGGTCGGAATGAGCAGTTCTTC.